These 15 T cell receptor beta chains originate from one sample sequenced in a study of neurological immune-mediated disorders. Using its own MiXCR run on the 5' RACE reads, TCRdb lists one record per CDR3 protein. The sample has under 70,000 distinct CDR3 sequences; about 3.2% are singletons. Material: PBMCs. The receptor set was obtained from a woman aged 55 to 70 with multiple sclerosis.

The CDR3: CASSVDGDFNEQFF. The CDR3 region has the DNA TGTGCCAGCAGCGTAGATGGAGATTTCAATGAGCAGTTCTTC. V is TRBV9 and J is TRBJ2-1, with D uncertain. The CDR3 is made up of 14 amino acids. Germline assignment: CDR1 SGDLS and CDR2 YYNGEE. Between the trimmed V and J ends, which lost 0 bases and 6 bases, there was a span of 10 bases.

This clonotype was seen at least ten times. This chain joins TRBV5-1 and TRBJ2-3; 7 bases are a match to TRBD2. The CDR3 extends over 16 amino acids. CDR1 SGHRS and CDR2 YFSETQ come from the germline V gene. Trimming took 3 bases from V and 1 from J; bases not matched to a gene: 8. CDR3 residues: CASSWGAGSGTDTQYF. The CDR3 nucleotides are TGCGCCAGCAGCTGGGGAGCGGGATCGGGCACAGATACGCAGTATTTT.

This clonotype was seen ten or more times. The chain links TRBV7-3 to TRBJ2-5; D is unclear. The length of the CDR3 is 13 residues. CDR1 is SGHTA, CDR2 FQGTGA, per germline. Trimming removed 2 bases at V and 2 bases at J, with 6 bases between. CDR3 DNA: TGTGCCAGCAGCTTATCCAGACAAGAGACCCAGTACTTC. Its translation is CASSLSRQETQYF.

V gene TRBV3-1 combines with J gene TRBJ2-3, with D possibly matching TRBD2 (5 bases). Trimming left V 4 bases short and J 1 base short, with 12 bases between. The germline CDR1 and CDR2 sequences are LGHDT and YNNKEL (reference sequence). The CDR3 loop spans 15 amino acids. The CDR3 region has the DNA TGTGCCAGCAGCCCCTACCTAGCCGGCACAGATACGCAGTATTTT. Its protein product is CASSPYLAGTDTQYF.

The sample holds many counts of this clonotype. This chain joins TRBV9 and TRBJ2-1; TRBD1 or TRBD2 may be the D gene (5 bases each). The V gene's germline CDR1 is SGDLS and CDR2 YYNGEE. The CDR3 covers 15 residues. Trimming left V 0 bases short and J 0 bases short, with 7 bases between. Here the CDR3 DNA reads TGTGCCAGCAGCGTAGTGGGGGACTCCTACAATGAGCAGTTCTTC. Residues: CASSVVGDSYNEQFF.

By its share, this clonotype is medium-sized (0.01 to 0.1%). This sequence joins TRBV5-1 and TRBJ2-1, with D perhaps matching TRBD2 (6 bases). CDR3 length: 15 residues. Looked up from germline, CDR1 is SGHRS and CDR2 is YFSETQ. The V gene lost 4 bases and the J gene lost 4 bases, with 15 bases spanning the gap. The CDR3 sequence is CASSRDSVGYNEQFF. CDR3 DNA: TGCGCCAGCAGCCGGGACTCCGTTGGATACAATGAGCAGTTCTTC.

This clonotype appeared many times. The V call is TRBV20-1, the J call TRBJ1-1; no clear D. This CDR3 contains 13 residues. Looked up from germline, CDR1 is DFQATT and CDR2 is SNEGSKA (reference sequence). The V gene lost 2 bases and the J gene lost 1 base, with 8 bases spanning the gap. As DNA, the CDR3 is TGCAGTGCTAGACGGGAAGCGAACACTGAAGCTTTCTTT. The encoded protein is CSARREANTEAFF.

The gene calls are TRBV29-1 and TRBJ1-1, with 8 nucleotides matching TRBD1. V lost 8 bases and J lost 3; bases outside the gene matches: 8. From germline, CDR1 is SQVTM and CDR2 ANQGSEA. The CDR3 consists of 13 residues. The CDR3 loop is CSSGQGLYTEAFF. For the CDR3, the DNA is TGCAGCTCCGGACAGGGATTGTACACTGAAGCTTTCTTT.

This clonotype was picked up many times. J is TRBJ2-2 and V is TRBV12-3 or TRBV12-4; D remains ambiguous. V lost 6 bases to trimming and J lost 0 bases, with 5 bases between them. The CDR3 length is 13 residues. In nucleotides, the CDR3 is TGTGCCAGCAGCCAAACGAACACCGGGGAGCTGTTTTTT. This sequence encodes CASSQTNTGELFF.

This clonotype has ten or more counts. This chain connects TRBV20-1 to TRBJ2-5, with 11 bases matching TRBD1. The length of the CDR3 is 13 residues. Germline loops: CDR1 DFQATT, CDR2 SNEGSKA (reference sequence). J gave up 5 bases and V 5 bases, and 4 bases lay outside the gene matches. CDR3 sequence reads: CSAWTGGFETQYF. CDR3 DNA sequence: TGCAGTGCTTGGACAGGGGGCTTTGAGACCCAGTACTTC.

In its sample, this clonotype was seen many times. The chain uses TRBV5-1 and TRBJ1-4; D not certain. Trimming pared 0 bases from V and 0 bases from J, leaving 6 bases between. This CDR3 spans 15 amino acids. Per germline, CDR1 SGHRS and CDR2 YFSETQ. The chain's CDR3 is CASSLAVATNEKLFF. CDR3 nucleotide sequence: TGCGCCAGCAGCTTGGCGGTTGCAACTAATGAAAAACTGTTTTTT.

As for this clonotype: One end of the junction varies from germline; a read error may be responsible. CDR3 in DNA: TGTGCCAACAGCAGAACGGGATTCGGGGAGCTGTTTTTT. Translation: CANSRTGFGELFF. V and J are TRBV15 and TRBJ2-2; possible D gene TRBD2, 5 bases. CDR3 size: 13 residues. The germline gives CDR1 LNHNV, CDR2 YYDKDF (reference sequence).

This clonotype was detected ten times or more. This chain uses TRBV24-1 with TRBJ2-1, with D possibly matching TRBD2 (6 bases). The CDR3 loop spans 13 amino acids. Trimming removed 9 bases from V and 7 bases from J, with 15 bases in between. The germline V gene encodes CDR1 KGHDR and CDR2 SFDVKD. The CDR3 DNA reads as TGTGCCACCGGAGAAGGAGGGTTTAATGAGCAGTTCTTC. Its translation: CATGEGGFNEQFF.

This clonotype was observed many times. The chain uses TRBV9 and TRBJ2-3; possibly TRBD2 for D (7 bases). CDR1 is SGDLS and CDR2 is YYNGEE in the germline V gene. V lost 4 bases to trimming and J lost 2 bases, with 11 bases between them. The CDR3 covers 14 residues. The CDR3 coding sequence is TGTGCCAGCAGCCGGGGGGCGACCACAGATACGCAGTATTTT. It encodes CASSRGATTDTQYF.

There are many counts of this clonotype. This rearrangement joins TRBV4-3 to TRBJ2-5; D call uncertain. The CDR3 sequence is 10 residues long. Germline CDR1 is LGHNA and CDR2 is YSLEER. The V end was cut by 7 bases, the J end by 2 bases, with 2 bases between. The CDR3 is CASNQETQYF. CDR3 bases: TGCGCCAGCAATCAAGAGACCCAGTACTTC.